The source of this T cell receptor beta chain is a study of cytomegalovirus exposure and HLA in healthy donors. On this clone itself: Its antigen is unknown.

Per the germline V gene, CDR1 is MNHEY and CDR2 is SVGAGI. This CDR3 is built from 16 residues. General observations from the study: According to the study, 150 to 200 TCR beta chains were cytomegalovirus-associated. Associated with HLA alleles at 0.05 false discovery rate in a later analysis were around 17,000 TCR beta sequences. Later analysis found that TCR beta chains associated with HLA were more clonally expanded than other, equally common chains.

PCR employed 60 Vbeta and 13 Jbeta primers. Sequencing was performed with immunoSEQ multiplex PCR; in TCRdb, only in-frame clones are kept and a portion is missing. The data contain some 150,000 clones, about three quarters of them singletons. The clonotype was recovered from a male donor in good health and CMV-seronegative. The sequenced sample was PBMCs. The chain is built from TRBV6-5 and TRBJ2-5; weak D call: TRBD2 (6 bases). The J call is doubtful: the DNA matches TRBJ2-7 better. The CDR3 DNA follows: TGTGCCAGCAGTTACTCTAGCGGCGGAACCTCCTACGAGCAGTACTTC. This translates into CASSYSSGGTSYEQYF.